Listed here are 16 T cell receptor beta chains from one sample, sequenced in a study of shared clonotypes between healthy human individuals. Naive CD8 cells lacked CD45RO, underwent positive selection for CCR7 and left out terminally differentiated effector memory CD45RA+ cells. Libraries were prepared by immunoSEQ multiplex PCR; TCRdb keeps only in-frame clonotypes and omits some of them. The profile shows around 2.1 million clones, around 93% of them singletons. What was sequenced was naive CD8+ T cells from PBMCs. These TCRs come from a man aged 18 to 35 in good health. Some clones in this sample may be carry-over from other donors' samples.

The V gene is TRBV29-1, the J gene TRBJ1-4, with 11 nucleotides matching TRBD1. CDR3 length equals 15 residues. Trimming at V came to 6 bases and at J to 7 bases, leaving 10 bases not matched to a gene. CDR1 and CDR2 from the germline V gene are SQVTM and ANQGSEA. As DNA, the CDR3 is TGCAGCGTCGCCGGGACAGGGGGGGAAGTTGAAAAACTGTTTTTT. Its protein product is CSVAGTGGEVEKLFF.

The rearrangement joins TRBV4-2 to TRBJ2-1; 10 nucleotides match TRBD1. The CDR3 runs to 15 residues. V shed 3 bases and J 8 bases; nucleotides not matched to a gene: 7. From germline, CDR1 is LGHNA and CDR2 YNFKEQ. For the CDR3, the DNA is TGTGCCAGCAGCCAGACAGGGGGCATCGTCTATGAGCAGTTCTTC. It encodes CASSQTGGIVYEQFF.

The chain carries TRBV6-6 and TRBJ2-7; a weak D match, TRBD1 (6 bases). With 2 bases removed from V and 6 bases from J, the gap between germline ends came to 11 bases. This CDR3 region has 13 residues. CDR1 is MNHNY and CDR2 is SVGAGI in the germline V gene (reference sequence). In nucleotides, the CDR3 is TGTGCCAGCAGTTACCACCTACAGGGCGAGCAGTACTTC. Protein sequence: CASSYHLQGEQYF.

The J gene is TRBJ1-1, the V gene TRBV6-5; weak D call: TRBD1 (5 bases). From germline, CDR1 is MNHEY and CDR2 SVGAGI. V lost 5 bases and J 3 bases, leaving 10 bases between the germline ends. There are 13 residues in the CDR3. The CDR3 DNA follows: TGTGCCAGCAGTCCAAGGGGCGACACTGAAGCTTTCTTT. Protein product: CASSPRGDTEAFF.

There are a few counts of this clone. This chain links TRBV4-1 with TRBJ2-3; D might be TRBD1 (5 bases). The CDR3 is 17 amino acids. V was clipped by 0 bases and J by 0 bases, with 13 bases between them. Germline V CDR1 and CDR2: MGHRA, YSYEKL. The CDR3 nucleotides are TGCGCCAGCAGCCAAGATCCAGACAGCTACAGCACAGATACGCAGTATTTT. This gives the protein CASSQDPDSYSTDTQYF.

This chain joins TRBV19 and TRBJ1-1; D ambiguous. Trimming left V 9 bases short and J 0 bases short, with 11 bases between. The CDR3 extends over 13 amino acids. Germline V gives CDR1 LNHDA, CDR2 SQIVND (reference sequence). The DNA of the CDR3 is TGTGCCAGCGGAAGAGGCTTGAACACTGAAGCTTTCTTT. Encoded protein: CASGRGLNTEAFF.

J is TRBJ1-2 and V is TRBV15; D is undetermined. V was pared by 1 base and J by 1 base, with 13 bases between. Germline V lookup: CDR1 LNHNV, CDR2 YYDKDF (reference sequence). The CDR3 consists of 16 residues. CDR3 sequence (DNA): TGTGCCACCAGCAGAGTCCAGATCACTTTTAACTATGGCTACACCTTC. This gives the protein CATSRVQITFNYGYTF. The variable domain in full, completed from reference TRBV15 and TRBJ1-2, reads DAMVIQNPRYQVTQFGKPVTLSCSQTLNHNVMYWYQQKSSQAPKLLFHYYDKDFNNEADTPDNFQSRRPNTSFCFLDIRSPGLGDTAMYLCATSRVQITFNYGYTFGSGTRLTVV.

The CDR3 spells CASGQTTDTQYF. The CDR3 coding sequence is TGTGCCAGCGGTCAGACCACAGATACGCAGTATTTT. V is TRBV5-4 and J is TRBJ2-3; D gene uncertain. This CDR3 is 12 amino acids long. The germline gives CDR1 SGHNT, CDR2 YYREEE (reference sequence). Trimming shortened V by 7 bases and J by 2 bases, and 8 bases separated the two germline ends.

The genes are TRBV6-1 and TRBJ2-3; 14 bases are shared with TRBD2. Germline V gene lookup returns CDR1 MNHNS and CDR2 SASEGT. The CDR3 sequence is 15 residues long. J was trimmed by 4 bases and V by 6 bases; bases with no gene match: 3. This CDR3 is CASRGTSGSPDTQYF. The DNA of the CDR3 is TGTGCCAGCAGGGGGACTAGCGGGAGCCCAGATACGCAGTATTTT.

The chain couples TRBV27 to TRBJ2-2; 9 bases line up with TRBD2. Losses at the gene ends were 5 bases for V and 6 bases for J; bases not matched to a gene: 10. The CDR3 runs 16 residues. The germline V gene has CDR1 MNHEY and CDR2 SMNVEV (reference sequence). The CDR3 DNA sequence: TGTGCCAGCAGTGGGGCTGGCGGGAGGGGGTCCGGGGAGCTGTTTTTT. Amino acids: CASSGAGGRGSGELFF.

Only a few counts were recorded for this clone. The chain employs TRBV5-1 and TRBJ1-1; D is unclear. CDR1 is SGHRS and CDR2 is YFSETQ in the germline V gene. The CDR3 runs to 15 residues. Trimming cost V 4 bases and J 0 bases, with 13 bases left between them. CDR3 coding DNA: TGCGCCAGCAGCCCCCCAGGAGGGATGAACACTGAAGCTTTCTTT. Residues: CASSPPGGMNTEAFF.

The chain links TRBV7-9 to TRBJ1-5, with D maybe TRBD1 (5 bases). The CDR3 loop spans 15 amino acids. Germline V gene lookup returns CDR1 SEHNR and CDR2 FQNEAQ (reference sequence). Trimming cost V 5 bases and J 6 bases, with 17 bases left between them. This chain's CDR3 is CASSPSDGTSQPQHF. CDR3 nucleotide sequence: TGTGCCAGCAGCCCAAGCGACGGGACCAGTCAGCCCCAGCATTTT.

This chain links TRBV4-2 with TRBJ2-3, with D hard to call. The germline V gene has CDR1 LGHNA and CDR2 YNFKEQ. CDR3 length equals 14 residues. The V end lost 4 bases, the J end lost 0 bases, and 8 bases lay between the germline ends. The CDR3 coding sequence is TGTGCCAGCAGCCCTCCCGATAGCACAGATACGCAGTATTTT. It encodes CASSPPDSTDTQYF.

The J gene is TRBJ1-4, the V gene TRBV15; D is possibly TRBD1 (6 bases). Per germline, CDR1 LNHNV and CDR2 YYDKDF (reference sequence). The CDR3 covers 15 residues. Between the trimmed V and J ends, which lost 3 bases and 8 bases, there was a span of 16 bases. DNA for the CDR3: TGTGCCACCAGCAGGGGAGGGGGACCTGGGGAAAAACTGTTTTTT. Its translation: CATSRGGGPGEKLFF.

The chain joins TRBV6-1 to TRBJ2-2, with 9 bases matching TRBD1. Germline V lookup: CDR1 MNHNS, CDR2 SASEGT. V was pared by 5 bases and J by 7 bases, with 8 bases of the junction left unmatched. The CDR3 is 15 residues long. CDR3 in amino acids: CASSSRDREVGELFF. The DNA of the CDR3 is TGTGCCAGCAGTTCCCGGGACAGGGAGGTCGGGGAGCTGTTTTTT.

A note on this clone: Other DNA sequences in this specimen translate into the identical CDR3. The V call is TRBV5-1, the J call TRBJ1-1; D unclear. The CDR3 is 14 residues long. The V and J ends lost 1 base and 1 base respectively, with 8 bases between them. Germline lookup yields CDR1 SGHRS and CDR2 YFSETQ. This CDR3 reads CASSLRAANTEAFF. CDR3 coding DNA: TGCGCCAGCAGCTTGAGGGCAGCGAACACTGAAGCTTTCTTT.